This T cell receptor (beta chain) appears in the sequencing data of a study of blood T cell repertoires in COVID-19. Sequencing used immunoSEQ multiplex PCR; TCRdb keeps in-frame clones, though not all of them. The sample has 410,000 or so clones; 89% are singletons. This CDR3 is built from 13 residues. The ends were cut back, 2 bases at V and 3 bases at J, with 4 bases in the middle. CDR1 SGHTA and CDR2 FQGTGA come from the germline V gene. The origin of this receptor is a woman in her forties with COVID-19, enrolled during active disease. The V call is TRBV7-3, the J call TRBJ1-4; D not certain. The source material was peripheral blood. CDR3 protein: CASSLGPNEKLFF. DNA of the CDR3: TGTGCCAGCAGCTTAGGGCCTAATGAAAAACTGTTTTTT.